Listed here are 25 T cell receptor beta chains from one sample, sequenced in a study of CD8+CD57+ T cells in acquired aplastic anemia. Genomic DNA served as template for TCR beta VDJ and CDR3 profiling. TCRdb called the reads again in MiXCR, with one record for every CDR3 protein. This sample has 150,000 to 200,000 distinct CDR3 sequences; around 45% occur once, and the top ten carry approximately 3%. Sequencing input: sorted CD4+, CD8+, or CD8+CD57+ T cells (not recorded which) from PBMCs. These receptors came from a human donor in good health.

Comments on this clonotype: One end of the junction does not line up with germline, which may come from a read error. The V call is TRBV6-1, the J call TRBJ2-5; 13 nucleotides align to TRBD2. The CDR3 has 16 residues. Germline CDR1 reads MNHNS; CDR2 reads SASEGT. CDR3 protein: CAGRPTSGRMAETQYF. CDR3 DNA sequence: TGTGCCGGCAGGCCGACTAGCGGGAGGATGGCGGAGACCCAGTACTTC.

V usage is TRBV4-2 and J usage is TRBJ2-3, with 7 positions matching TRBD1. CDR3 length: 16 amino acids. Germline trimming cut 6 bases from V and 11 bases from J; bases unmatched to any gene: 20. In germline, CDR1 is LGHNA, CDR2 YNFKEQ. CDR3 in DNA: TGTGCCAGCAGTTACGCCGGGACAGCGAAGGGCGATGAGCAGTATTTT. Its translation: CASSYAGTAKGDEQYF.

This clonotype occurred many times. The rearrangement links TRBV24-1 to TRBJ1-1; TRBD1 matches 7 bases. This CDR3 contains 13 residues. The trim removed 12 bases at V and 1 base at J, leaving 7 bases unmatched. Germline assignment: CDR1 KGHDR and CDR2 SFDVKD. DNA for the CDR3: TGTGCCTCAAGAGGGACAGAGAACACTGAAGCTTTCTTT. Its translation is CASRGTENTEAFF.

This clonotype was detected many times. The gene calls are TRBV25-1 and TRBJ2-1, with D hard to call. Trimming took off 3 bases at V and 3 bases at J, with 6 bases between the two ends. The CDR3 extends over 13 amino acids. The V gene's germline CDR1 is MGHDK and CDR2 SYGVNS. DNA of the CDR3: TGTGCCAGCAGTGACAGAGGCTACAATGAGCAGTTCTTC. It specifies CASSDRGYNEQFF.

This clonotype has a count of ten or more. In DNA, the CDR3 is TGCGCCAGCAGCTTAACGACAGGGCTCCCAGCGGAGCAGTTCTTC. It translates to CASSLTTGLPAEQFF. The chain employs TRBV5-1 and TRBJ2-1, with TRBD1 identical over 7 bases. Germline lookup yields CDR1 SGHRS and CDR2 YFSETQ. This CDR3 spans 15 amino acids. V lost 2 bases to trimming and J lost 10 bases; unmatched junction nucleotides: 12.

This clonotype was counted ten times or more. The genes are TRBV11-3 and TRBJ2-5; 8 bases line up with TRBD2. CDR3 size: 15 residues. The germline gives CDR1 SGHNT, CDR2 YENEEA. Germline trimming cut 4 bases from V and 2 bases from J; bases unmatched to any gene: 6. Here the CDR3 reads CASSSRTSLQETQYF. The CDR3 bases are TGTGCCAGCAGCTCCCGGACTAGCCTGCAAGAGACCCAGTACTTC.

The chain uses TRBV19 and TRBJ1-5, with TRBD1 identical over 7 bases. The V gene's germline CDR1 is LNHDA and CDR2 SQIVND (reference sequence). Germline trimming cut 5 bases from V and 5 bases from J; bases unmatched to any gene: 9. The CDR3 has 15 residues. CDR3 sequence reads: CASSDRQGHHQPQHF. CDR3 in DNA: TGTGCCAGTAGTGACCGACAGGGTCACCATCAGCCCCAGCATTTT.

Notes on this clonotype: Since a much larger clone is just one base distant, this may be a read error. The chain recombines TRBV11-1 with TRBJ2-4; possibly TRBD2 for D (6 bases). Per the germline V gene, CDR1 is SGHAT and CDR2 is FQDESV (reference sequence). Trimming stripped 5 bases from V and 0 bases from J, with 14 bases between. This CDR3 region has 16 residues. CDR3 amino acids: CASSVSPGLAKNIQYF. The CDR3 bases are TGTGCCAGCAGCGTTAGTCCGGGACTAGCCAAAAACATTCAGTACTTC.

This clonotype was seen at least ten times. The rearrangement links TRBV9 to TRBJ2-7; TRBD1 agrees at 9 bases. This CDR3 comprises 15 residues. With V trimmed by 0 bases and J by 2 bases, 3 bases remained unmatched. Germline CDR1 SGDLS, CDR2 YYNGEE. This chain's CDR3 is CASSVGDRGTYEQYF. The CDR3 coding sequence is TGTGCCAGCAGCGTAGGAGACAGGGGGACCTACGAGCAGTACTTC.

The V and J genes are TRBV4-3 and TRBJ2-2; D unclear. CDR1 is LGHNA and CDR2 is YSLEER in the germline V gene. Trimming took 3 bases from V and 4 from J, leaving 3 bases between them. The CDR3 has 12 residues. The CDR3 DNA follows: TGCGCCAGCAGCCATGGCACCGGGGAGCTGTTTTTT. The encoded protein is CASSHGTGELFF.

This clonotype was seen many times. The V call is TRBV7-8, the J call TRBJ2-7, with TRBD1 as a possible D gene (6 bases). This CDR3 region has 15 residues. The germline gives CDR1 SGHVS, CDR2 FQNEAQ. V shed 3 bases and J shed 6 bases, with 18 bases lying between them. The chain's CDR3 is CASSLANRATTEQYF. The CDR3 nucleotides are TGTGCCAGCAGCTTGGCCAACAGGGCAACTACCGAGCAGTACTTC.

The chain employs TRBV2 and TRBJ2-7; TRBD2 agrees at 8 bases. The CDR3 is 14 amino acids. Germline V gene sequence: CDR1 SNHLY, CDR2 FYNNEI. Trimming took 8 bases from V and 3 from J; bases not matched to a gene: 9. The CDR3 reads CASGPYTSGYEQYF. The CDR3 DNA reads TGTGCCAGCGGACCGTATACTAGCGGCTACGAGCAGTACTTC.

This clonotype was detected only a few times. A single base separates this from a much larger clone, so it may be a read error. The rearrangement links TRBV19 to TRBJ2-6; TRBD2 agrees at 11 bases. Germline CDR1 LNHDA, CDR2 SQIVND (reference sequence). The CDR3 consists of 17 residues. CDR3 sequence (DNA): TGTGCCAGTACCCTTAGCGGGAGGGTTTTTGGGGCCAACGCCCTGACTTTC. This codes for CASTLSGRVFGANALTF.

The rearrangement joins TRBV15 to TRBJ1-1, with D hard to call. Germline CDR1 and CDR2: LNHNV and YYDKDF (reference sequence). The germline V and J ends were trimmed by 0 bases and 1 base, with 3 bases remaining between them. The CDR3 has 13 residues. The DNA for the CDR3 is TGTGCCACCAGCAGAGAGGGGAACACTGAAGCTTTCTTT. It encodes CATSREGNTEAFF.

V gene TRBV5-4 combines with J gene TRBJ1-1, with 10 bases identical to TRBD1. The germline V gene has CDR1 SGHNT and CDR2 YYREEE (reference sequence). V lost 4 bases and J lost 2; bases outside the gene matches: 8. The CDR3 covers 16 residues. CDR3 in DNA: TGTGCCAGCAGCGCCCCCCAGACAGGGGGCAACACTGAAGCTTTCTTT. Protein sequence: CASSAPQTGGNTEAFF.

This clonotype showed up many times. The chain uses TRBV13 and TRBJ2-3; 7 bases match TRBD1. Germline V gene data show CDR1 as PRHDT and CDR2 as FYEKMQ (reference sequence). This CDR3 is built from 16 residues. Trimming took 4 bases from V and 2 from J; bases not matched to a gene: 9. CDR3 loop: CASSSRKQGYTDTQYF. The DNA of the CDR3 is TGTGCCAGCAGCTCGCGGAAACAGGGGTACACAGATACGCAGTATTTT.

This clonotype was detected only once. The chain has TRBV25-1 and TRBJ2-7; a weak D match, TRBD1 (7 bases). The CDR3 consists of 16 residues. Germline lookup yields CDR1 MGHDK and CDR2 SYGVNS. Deletions cut 6 bases from V and 12 bases from J, with 30 bases between. The CDR3: CASRTHRGAEPGVPYF. CDR3 nucleotides: TGTGCCAGCAGAACCCACAGGGGTGCCGAGCCGGGGGTTCCGTACTTC.

V gene TRBV7-8 combines with J gene TRBJ1-5; TRBD1 is a possible D gene (5 bases). Trimming pared 2 bases from V and 6 bases from J, leaving 14 bases between. The CDR3 covers 15 residues. Germline CDR1 is SGHVS and CDR2 is FQNEAQ. For the CDR3, the DNA is TGTGCCAGCAGCTTATCCGGGCAGGGTGGTCAGCCCCAGCATTTT. Encoded protein: CASSLSGQGGQPQHF.

This clonotype was picked up many times. The rearrangement joins TRBV20-1 to TRBJ2-1, with TRBD2 matching 10 bases. The V segment lost 0 bases and the J segment 1 base; nucleotides outside the gene matches: 6. Germline V gives CDR1 DFQATT, CDR2 SNEGSKA (reference sequence). The CDR3 runs to 17 residues. CDR3: CSARDPFSGGSYNEQFF. In nucleotides, the CDR3 is TGCAGTGCTAGAGATCCCTTTAGCGGGGGGTCCTACAATGAGCAGTTCTTC.

As to this clonotype: This clone may be a read error of a much larger clone one base away. The chain links TRBV6-5 to TRBJ2-3; D unresolved. The CDR3 covers 13 residues. In germline, CDR1 is MNHEY, CDR2 SVGAGI. V lost 0 bases and J 5 bases, leaving 6 bases between the germline ends. This CDR3 reads CASSYSNEDTQYF. The CDR3 DNA follows: TGTGCCAGCAGTTACTCGAATGAAGATACGCAGTATTTT.

This clonotype was observed at least ten times. The chain has TRBV7-9 and TRBJ1-3, with D hard to call. The CDR3 length is 13 residues. Germline V gene lookup returns CDR1 SEHNR and CDR2 FQNEAQ (reference sequence). Trimming stripped 5 bases from V and 2 bases from J, with 7 bases between. The CDR3 region has the DNA TGTGCCAGCAGCGCCAGACCTGGAAACACCATATATTTT. This gives the protein CASSARPGNTIYF.

This clonotype was detected once. V is TRBV29-1 and J is TRBJ2-1; D not resolved. The CDR3 loop spans 13 amino acids. Germline V lookup: CDR1 SQVTM, CDR2 ANQGSEA. Trimming shortened V by 2 bases and J by 2 bases, and 7 bases separated the two germline ends. CDR3 in DNA: TGCAGCGTTGAATCTGCACCCTACAATGAGCAGTTCTTC. Protein sequence: CSVESAPYNEQFF.

The table lists this clonotype with a few counts. One base away lies a much larger clone, so this may be a sequencing read error. This rearrangement joins TRBV7-9 to TRBJ2-7, with D perhaps TRBD1 (6 bases). The CDR3 has 15 residues. Germline V gene lookup returns CDR1 SEHNR and CDR2 FQNEAQ (reference sequence). Here the CDR3 DNA reads TGTGCCGGCAGCTTAGGGGCCGCAGGGGAGAGCGAGCAGTACTTC. It is translated as CAGSLGAAGESEQYF.

This clonotype was picked up many times. V and J are TRBV2 and TRBJ1-2, with D possibly TRBD1 on 6 matching bases. Trimming pared 6 bases from V and 4 bases from J, leaving 15 bases between. CDR3 length: 14 residues. From germline, CDR1 is SNHLY and CDR2 FYNNEI. The CDR3 loop reads CASRTTGAAYGYTF. The DNA for the CDR3 is TGTGCCAGCAGAACGACAGGCGCTGCCTATGGCTACACCTTC.

Concerning this clonotype: One junction end disagrees with the germline gene, perhaps due to a read error. The V and J genes are TRBV2 and TRBJ1-6; tentatively, D is TRBD1 (6 bases). The germline V gene encodes CDR1 SNHLY and CDR2 FYNNEI. The CDR3 runs 15 residues. As DNA, the CDR3 is TGTGCCAGCAGGGAAGCGGGGGCGCGGAATTCACCCCTCCACTTT. Translating it yields CASREAGARNSPLHF.